The 24 T cell receptor beta chains in this list originate from one sample, sequenced in a study of blood T cell repertoires in COVID-19. Here immunoSEQ multiplex PCR was the method, and the copy in TCRdb shows in-frame clones only, minus some. Among approximately 130,000 clones listed, about 86% were seen once. Sequenced input: peripheral blood. All receptors come from a woman between 50 and 59 years old who had recovered from COVID-19.

V gene TRBV2 combines with J gene TRBJ2-5, with D unclear. The CDR3 runs 14 residues. From germline, CDR1 is SNHLY and CDR2 FYNNEI. The V end was cut by 4 bases, the J end by 6 bases, with 15 bases between. Here the CDR3 reads CASSGNSNSKTQYF. The CDR3 DNA reads as TGTGCCAGCAGTGGTAACTCCAATTCGAAGACCCAGTACTTC.

The rearrangement uses TRBV4-2 and TRBJ2-2; D uncertain. V lost 4 bases to trimming and J lost 0 bases, with 12 bases between them. Germline V gives CDR1 LGHNA, CDR2 YNFKEQ. The CDR3 loop spans 16 amino acids. The CDR3 protein is CASSPLLLANTGELFF. As DNA, the CDR3 is TGTGCCAGCAGCCCCCTACTACTTGCGAACACCGGGGAGCTGTTTTTT.

This chain connects TRBV3-1 (or the pseudogene TRBV3-2) to TRBJ1-4; D is possibly TRBD1 (6 bases). Trimming pared 3 bases from V and 0 bases from J, leaving 8 bases between. The CDR3 has 15 residues. The germline CDR1 and CDR2 sequences are LGHDT and YNNKEL (reference sequence). In nucleotides, the CDR3 is TGTGCCAGCAGCCAGGACAGTGCAACTAATGAAAAACTGTTTTTT. Its translation: CASSQDSATNEKLFF.

V gene TRBV14 combines with J gene TRBJ2-5; TRBD2 might be the D (6 bases). CDR1 is SGHDN, CDR2 FVKESK, per germline. V shed 6 bases and J shed 5 bases, with 16 bases lying between them. The CDR3 loop spans 14 amino acids. CDR3 DNA sequence: TGTGCCAGCAGACCACGAGGGGCGGGGGAGACCCAGTACTTC. Its protein product is CASRPRGAGETQYF. The whole variable domain, remainder taken from reference TRBV14 and TRBJ2-5, is EAGVTQFPSHSVIEKGQTVTLRCDPISGHDNLYWYRRVMGKEIKFLLHFVKESKQDESGMPNNRFLAERTGGTYSTLKVQPAELEDSGVYFCASRPRGAGETQYFGPGTRLLVL.

The J gene is TRBJ2-7, the V gene TRBV18; TRBD2 agrees at 8 bases. The CDR3 runs to 14 residues. Germline CDR1 reads KGHSH; CDR2 reads LQKENI. Losses at the gene ends were 4 bases for V and 0 bases for J; bases not matched to a gene: 2. The CDR3 DNA sequence: TGTGCCAGCTCACAGGGACTAGTCTCCTACGAGCAGTACTTC. This codes for CASSQGLVSYEQYF.

This chain joins TRBV5-1 and TRBJ1-1; D may be TRBD1 (5 bases). CDR3 length: 14 residues. Germline values: CDR1 SGHRS, CDR2 YFSETQ. V lost 4 bases and J lost 1, with 11 bases in between. The CDR3 loop reads CASSDAQGNTEAFF. In DNA, the CDR3 is TGCGCCAGCAGCGATGCTCAGGGGAACACTGAAGCTTTCTTT.

This clone is a singleton in its sample. The V call is TRBV27, the J call TRBJ2-2; 9 bases match TRBD2. The germline V gene has CDR1 MNHEY and CDR2 SMNVEV (reference sequence). V was clipped by 3 bases and J by 0 bases; unmatched bases: 5. The CDR3 is made up of 17 amino acids. The CDR3: CASSFLSGGANTGELFF. CDR3 bases: TGTGCCAGCAGTTTTCTTAGCGGGGGTGCGAACACCGGGGAGCTGTTTTTT.

The genes are TRBV5-1 and TRBJ2-3; no clear D. Trimming took 0 bases from V and 6 from J, leaving 11 bases between them. CDR3 size: 14 residues. CDR1 and CDR2 (germline): SGHRS, YFSETQ. The CDR3 region has the DNA TGCGCCAGCAGCTTGGGGCAGGTGTGGGATACGCAGTATTTT. Amino acid sequence: CASSLGQVWDTQYF.

The chain couples TRBV5-5 to TRBJ2-7, with 9 bases lining up with TRBD1. Germline values: CDR1 SGHKS, CDR2 YYEKEE (reference sequence). With V trimmed by 3 bases and J by 0 bases, 4 bases remained unmatched. The CDR3 has 15 amino acids. CDR3 in DNA: TGTGCCAGCAGCTCAGGACAGGGGACCTCCTACGAGCAGTACTTC. This codes for CASSSGQGTSYEQYF.

The V gene is TRBV5-1, the J gene TRBJ2-2; D remains ambiguous. V was cut by 2 bases and J by 6 bases, with 8 bases left in between. The CDR3 runs to 13 residues. CDR1 and CDR2 from the germline V gene are SGHRS and YFSETQ. The CDR3 sequence is CASSFSGAGELFF. The CDR3, as DNA: TGCGCCAGCAGCTTTAGTGGAGCCGGGGAGCTGTTTTTT.

The rearrangement links TRBV9 to TRBJ2-4, with 7 bases that match TRBD1. Germline CDR1 SGDLS, CDR2 YYNGEE. This CDR3 comprises 18 residues. With 3 bases clipped from V and 0 bases from J, the junction kept 12 bases outside the gene matches. The CDR3 DNA is TGTGCCAGCAGCGCTGGTGACAGGGTTCCCTCAGCCAAAAACATTCAGTACTTC. Translation gives CASSAGDRVPSAKNIQYF. The full variable domain, its missing parts supplied by reference TRBV9 and TRBJ2-4, is DSGVTQTPKHLITATGQRVTLRCSPRSGDLSVYWYQQSLDQGLQFLIQYYNGEERAKGNILERFSAQQFPDLHSELNLSSLELGDSALYFCASSAGDRVPSAKNIQYFGAGTRLSVL.

The gene calls are TRBV7-8 and TRBJ1-3; D is uncertain. The length of the CDR3 is 15 residues. Germline CDR1 is SGHVS and CDR2 is FQNEAQ. The ends were cut back, 1 base at V and 4 bases at J, with 11 bases in the middle. The CDR3 region is CASSLVETRGNTIYF. CDR3 nucleotides: TGTGCCAGCAGCTTAGTGGAGACTCGAGGAAACACCATATATTTT.

V is TRBV19 and J is TRBJ2-1; 11 bases line up with TRBD1. This CDR3 spans 16 amino acids. V lost 5 bases, J lost 3 bases, and 6 bases stayed unmatched. Germline lookup yields CDR1 LNHDA and CDR2 SQIVND (reference sequence). The CDR3 DNA reads as TGTGCCAGTAGTGACTCCGGGACAGGGGGCTACAATGAGCAGTTCTTC. Translation gives CASSDSGTGGYNEQFF.

The chain has TRBV10-1 and TRBJ2-3, with TRBD2 matching over 12 bases. Germline CDR1 and CDR2: WNHNN and SYGVQD (reference sequence). V lost 6 bases, J lost 5 bases, and 12 bases stayed unmatched. This CDR3 contains 17 residues. The CDR3 reads CASSERLAGELRDTQYF. The CDR3 DNA reads as TGCGCCAGCAGCGAAAGACTAGCGGGGGAATTGAGAGATACGCAGTATTTT.

J is TRBJ1-3 and V is TRBV2; 9 nucleotides align to TRBD1. The germline gives CDR1 SNHLY, CDR2 FYNNEI. V lost 6 bases to trimming and J lost 5 bases; unmatched junction nucleotides: 8. This CDR3 is 15 amino acids long. The CDR3 here is CASRAGTGWRNTIYF. CDR3 nucleotides: TGTGCCAGCAGGGCCGGGACAGGGTGGAGAAACACCATATATTTT.

This clone was recorded only once. The rearrangement links TRBV24-1 to TRBJ2-2; 8 positions agree with TRBD2. This CDR3 comprises 15 residues. Germline CDR1 and CDR2: KGHDR and SFDVKD. V was clipped by 9 bases and J by 1 base; unmatched bases: 6. DNA of the CDR3: TGTGCCACCCAGTCCGGGGGGGGGAACACCGGGGAGCTGTTTTTT. Translated: CATQSGGGNTGELFF.

This clone was found once. The chain is built from TRBV18 and TRBJ2-3; 10 bases are a match to TRBD2. Trimming removed 2 bases from V and 2 bases from J; junction bases left unmatched: 4. The CDR3 has 16 amino acids. From germline, CDR1 is KGHSH and CDR2 LQKENI. The CDR3 bases are TGTGCCAGCTCACCAGGGCTAGCGGGGGCCACAGATACGCAGTATTTT. Translated: CASSPGLAGATDTQYF. Full variable domain (missing parts from reference TRBV18 and TRBJ2-3): NAGVMQNPRHLVRRRGQEARLRCSPMKGHSHVYWYRQLPEEGLKFMVYLQKENIIDESGMPKERFSAEFPKEGPSILRIQQVVRGDSAAYFCASSPGLAGATDTQYFGPGTRLTVL.

This clone was observed a single time. The germline gene is not matched at one end of the junction; a read error may be the cause. This chain joins TRBV15 and TRBJ2-4; possibly TRBD2 for D (5 bases). This CDR3 is built from 12 residues. Germline lookup yields CDR1 LNHNV and CDR2 YYDKDF (reference sequence). CDR3 sequence (DNA): TGTGCCACCAGCTCCCCCCGGGGTTCCGCATTCTTC. Amino acid sequence: CATSSPRGSAFF.

V gene TRBV5-1 combines with J gene TRBJ2-7; 16 nucleotides line up with TRBD2. The germline V gene has CDR1 SGHRS and CDR2 YFSETQ. With 4 bases clipped from V and 2 bases from J, the junction kept 6 bases outside the gene matches. The CDR3 has 17 residues. Here the CDR3 reads CASSAGLAGGPAYEQYF. The CDR3 coding sequence is TGCGCCAGCAGCGCGGGACTAGCGGGGGGGCCCGCCTACGAGCAGTACTTC.

CDR3 region: CASSLRENYGYTF. The CDR3 nucleotides are TGCGCCAGCAGCTTAAGGGAGAACTATGGCTACACCTTC. This chain links TRBV5-1 with TRBJ1-2; D unresolved. V was trimmed by 2 bases and J by 2 bases, leaving 7 bases between them. Germline V lookup: CDR1 SGHRS, CDR2 YFSETQ. This CDR3 is built from 13 residues.

The genes are TRBV4-1 and TRBJ1-6, with D possibly matching TRBD1 (5 bases). The CDR3 is 14 amino acids. The V gene lost 4 bases and the J gene lost 5 bases, with 9 bases spanning the gap. Germline V gene lookup returns CDR1 MGHRA and CDR2 YSYEKL. The CDR3, as DNA: TGCGCCAGCAGCCCGGGACTGAATAATTCACCCCTCCACTTT. It yields the protein CASSPGLNNSPLHF.

A single count supports this clone. The rearrangement links TRBV7-6 to TRBJ2-7, with TRBD2 as a possible D gene (6 bases). Trimming left V 2 bases short and J 2 bases short, with 13 bases between. CDR3 length: 15 amino acids. Germline values: CDR1 SGHVS, CDR2 FNYEAQ. The DNA of the CDR3 is TGTGCCAGCAGCTTAAGTGGCGGGAATCCCTACGAGCAGTACTTC. This sequence encodes CASSLSGGNPYEQYF.

The chain links TRBV11-1 to TRBJ1-1; D ambiguous. The V gene's germline CDR1 is SGHAT and CDR2 FQDESV (reference sequence). The CDR3 is 14 residues long. Trimming shortened V by 1 base and J by 3 bases, and 9 bases separated the two germline ends. The CDR3 sequence is CASSLVSGYTEAFF. The CDR3, as DNA: TGTGCCAGCAGCTTAGTTTCCGGGTACACTGAAGCTTTCTTT.

The V gene is TRBV20-1, the J gene TRBJ2-1; TRBD2 agrees at 11 bases. The junction had 14 bases not matched to a gene; V was cut back by 3 bases and J by 4 bases. The CDR3 covers 18 residues. Germline V gene sequence: CDR1 DFQATT, CDR2 SNEGSKA (reference sequence). Here the CDR3 DNA reads TGCAGTGCTAGTAGTACTAGCGGGGGTCCCTCACTTTACAATGAGCAGTTCTTC. This gives the protein CSASSTSGGPSLYNEQFF.